The TCR beta chain described here comes from a study of T cell repertoires in cytomegalovirus infection. Study-level background: From public TCR beta signatures came an indication of both CMV infection and matching HLA type. General observations from the study: Cumulative frequency (of public TCR beta family members) identified carriers of CMV plus the relevant HLA.

TCRdb passed the reads through MiXCR, listing each CDR3 protein once. Of some 390,000 distinct CDR3 sequences listed, 15% to 20% are singletons. Of note for this clonotype: Its antigen is not identified.

CDR1 DFQATT and CDR2 SNEGSKA come from the germline V gene (reference sequence). Trimming pared 3 bases from V and 7 bases from J, leaving 16 bases between. The CDR3 consists of 14 residues. The origin of this receptor is a human donor in good health (CMV status not recorded). Some clones in this sample may be carry-over from other donors' samples. Sequenced material: PBMCs. The chain uses TRBV20-1 and TRBJ2-1; TRBD1 might be the D (6 bases). CDR3 nucleotide sequence: TGCAGTGCTAGCGTAGCGCAGCAGGGGAATGAGCAGTTCTTC. This sequence encodes CSASVAQQGNEQFF.